This T cell receptor (beta chain) was identified in a study of beta chain features in type 1 diabetes. Study-level results: Type 1 diabetes patients showed fewer insertions and more deletions at VDJ junctions.

Every donor had blood drawn once into heparin, about 116 mL on average. Each of the CD4+ naive, central memory, regulatory and stem cell-like memory populations was sorted via CD45RO/CCR7/CD25/CD127/CD95/CD27. This clone was observed a few times. Antigen unknown. Germline V gene sequence: CDR1 LNHNV, CDR2 YYDKDF (reference sequence). Trimming cost V 0 bases and J 7 bases, with 15 bases left between them. This CDR3 region has 15 residues. The sequenced template was cDNA made from the entire isolated RNA. Generated by immunoSEQ multiplex PCR, the TCRdb table keeps only in-frame clones and is missing some. This table has some 240,000 clones, about a tenth appearing once.

The chain is built from TRBV15 and TRBJ1-2, with D uncertain. This clonotype was sampled from a man aged 18 to 30 in good health. The specimen was central memory CD4+ T cells from blood. This chain's CDR3 is CATSRDQNPRGGYTF. The CDR3 DNA is TGTGCCACCAGCAGAGATCAGAATCCCCGGGGTGGCTACACCTTC.